The clone carrying this T cell receptor beta chain was seen more than once but under ten times. What it binds is unknown. This CDR3 region has 15 residues. V gave up 5 bases and J gave up 8 bases, with 18 bases separating them. Germline V gene data show CDR1 as SEHNR and CDR2 as FQNEAQ (reference sequence). TCRdb reanalysed the reads using MiXCR and keeps one entry per CDR3 protein. Of about 900,000 distinct CDR3 sequences detected, roughly 31% appear once; the ten largest clones hold around 15%. This record comes from a study of T cell repertoires in cytomegalovirus infection. In the study overall: Recently described HLA-C-restricted plus well-studied HLA-B-restricted CMV epitopes were used. Whole-study results and caveats: Cumulative public TCR beta family frequency identified carriers of CMV plus the relevant HLA. Ex vivo, HLA-C-restricted CMV-specific TCR beta clonotypes prevailed over the rest of the response.

Sequenced material: cultured CD8+ T cells from PBMCs, taken from culture after CMV antigen stimulation. The chain uses TRBV7-9 and TRBJ1-4; TRBD1 is a possible D gene (6 bases). This TCR was sampled from a human donor in good health (CMV status not recorded). Some clones in this sample may be carry-over from other donors' samples. CDR3 DNA: TGTGCCAGCAGCGGCGCTGGGCAGGGGAACGAAAAACTGTTTTTT. This codes for CASSGAGQGNEKLFF.